Shown below are 14 T cell receptor beta chains from a single sample sequenced in a study of T cell responses to AZD1222 COVID-19 vaccine. Clones were read by immunoSEQ multiplex PCR, and TCRdb kept only the in-frame ones, dropping some. Of 180,000 or so clones in the sample, around nine tenths were seen once. The starting material was peripheral blood, obtained 28 days after the second AZD1222 dose. The receptor set was obtained from an adult who received the AZD1222 COVID-19 vaccine.

The chain employs TRBV3-1 (or the pseudogene TRBV3-2) and TRBJ2-7; 7 nucleotides line up with TRBD2. Germline loops: CDR1 LGHDT, CDR2 YNNKEL (reference sequence). This CDR3 is built from 16 residues. The trim removed 4 bases at V and 2 bases at J, leaving 11 bases unmatched. The CDR3 sequence: CASSRGAGGGPYEQYF. As DNA, the CDR3 is TGTGCCAGCAGCCGTGGAGCCGGGGGAGGGCCCTACGAGCAGTACTTC.

This sequence joins TRBV5-8 and TRBJ1-3, with D maybe TRBD1 (5 bases). The CDR3 runs to 17 residues. Trimming took 0 bases from V and 1 from J, leaving 14 bases between them. The germline CDR1 and CDR2 sequences are SGHTS and YDEGEE. The CDR3 here is CASSLGMTAFSGNTIYF. The CDR3 DNA sequence: TGTGCCAGCAGCTTGGGAATGACAGCTTTTTCTGGAAACACCATATATTTT.

This chain uses TRBV2 with TRBJ2-7; 7 bases are shared with TRBD1. With V trimmed by 8 bases and J by 0 bases, 10 bases remained unmatched. Germline assignment: CDR1 SNHLY and CDR2 FYNNEI. This CDR3 comprises 15 residues. CDR3 sequence (DNA): TGTGCCAGCGCCCTAGGCAGGGGGATCTCCTACGAGCAGTACTTC. Protein: CASALGRGISYEQYF.

The chain couples TRBV3-1 (or the pseudogene TRBV3-2) to TRBJ2-1; either TRBD1 or TRBD2 may supply D (5 bases each). The germline gives CDR1 LGHDT, CDR2 YNNKEL (reference sequence). There are 13 residues in the CDR3. V lost 5 bases and J lost 10, with 15 bases in between. The CDR3 protein is CASSVRDRAEQFF. DNA for the CDR3: TGTGCCAGCAGCGTCCGGGACCGAGCAGAGCAGTTCTTC.

The chain combines TRBV5-6 with TRBJ2-3; no clear D. The CDR3 covers 14 residues. The germline V and J ends were trimmed by 0 bases and 3 bases, with 8 bases remaining between them. Germline values: CDR1 SGHDT, CDR2 YYEEEE. The CDR3 region is CASSLDRLTDTQYF. CDR3 sequence (DNA): TGTGCCAGCAGCTTGGACAGATTAACAGATACGCAGTATTTT. Drawing the rest from reference TRBV5-6 and TRBJ2-3, the complete variable domain is DAGVTQSPTHLIKTRGQQVTLRCSPKSGHDTVSWYQQALGQGPQFIFQYYEEEERQRGNFPDRFSGHQFPNYSSELNVNALLLGDSALYLCASSLDRLTDTQYFGPGTRLTVL.

The chain carries TRBV6-5 and TRBJ1-1; D is undetermined. Germline V gives CDR1 MNHEY, CDR2 SVGAGI. CDR3 length: 13 residues. Deletions cut 10 bases from V and 1 base from J, with 13 bases between. The CDR3 DNA sequence: TGTGCCATATCCGTTACCGGGAACACTGAAGCTTTCTTT. Its translation: CAISVTGNTEAFF.

This clone was seen repeatedly, ten times or more. This chain joins TRBV6-1 and TRBJ1-2; D gene ambiguous. The CDR3 sequence is 13 residues long. V lost 1 base and J 6 bases, leaving 9 bases between the germline ends. CDR1 is MNHNS, CDR2 SASEGT, per germline. CDR3 residues: CASSEGGSHGYTF. CDR3 nucleotide sequence: TGTGCCAGCAGTGAAGGAGGGTCGCATGGCTACACCTTC.

Comment on this clone: Other DNA variants within this sample encode the same CDR3. J is TRBJ1-5 and V is TRBV5-8; D perhaps matches TRBD1 (5 bases). CDR1 is SGHTS, CDR2 YDEGEE, per germline. The CDR3 consists of 17 residues. V was pared by 1 base and J by 7 bases, with 21 bases between. The CDR3, as DNA: TGTGCCAGCAGCTTGTGGGACGCCCGCTTTGGGGTCCAGCCCCAGCATTTT. This translates into CASSLWDARFGVQPQHF.

As concerns this clone: An end of the junction does not agree with germline; a read error may underlie this. The V gene is TRBV6-2 or TRBV6-3, the J gene TRBJ1-1, with TRBD1 as a possible D gene (6 bases). The CDR3 sequence is 14 residues long. Germline CDR1 is MNHEY and CDR2 is SVGEGT. CDR3 in DNA: TGTGCCAGCAGCAAACCCACAGGGTTGAGCTCGGCCATGTTT. Its translation: CASSKPTGLSSAMF.

CDR3 sequence: CASSLSPGVRNSPLHF. Here the CDR3 DNA reads TGTGCCAGCAGCTTGTCTCCAGGGGTACGAAATTCACCCCTCCACTTT. This chain connects TRBV5-6 to TRBJ1-6; D possibly corresponds to TRBD1 (6 bases). Germline V lookup: CDR1 SGHDT, CDR2 YYEEEE. Trimming took off 1 base at V and 7 bases at J, with 15 bases between the two ends. The CDR3 extends over 16 amino acids.

V gene TRBV7-2 combines with J gene TRBJ1-1; D perhaps matches TRBD1 (6 bases). There are 14 residues in the CDR3. Germline V CDR1 and CDR2: SGHTA, FQGNSA. V lost 5 bases and J 6 bases, leaving 16 bases between the germline ends. This CDR3 reads CASSQVSGVSEAFF. CDR3 nucleotides: TGTGCCAGCAGCCAAGTTTCAGGGGTCTCTGAAGCTTTCTTT.

The rearrangement links TRBV19 to TRBJ1-1, with D perhaps TRBD1 (5 bases). The germline gives CDR1 LNHDA, CDR2 SQIVND (reference sequence). The CDR3 contains 18 residues. Trimming took 3 bases from V and 0 from J, leaving 20 bases between them. The DNA for the CDR3 is TGTGCCAGTAGTATCAACATAGGGACGGCGGTTATGAACACTGAAGCTTTCTTT. Protein: CASSINIGTAVMNTEAFF.

The chain links TRBV12-1 to TRBJ2-2; the listed D gene, TRBD2, was not tested against the DNA. TRBV12-1 is deemed a pseudogene. The CDR3 sequence is 16 residues long. In DNA, the CDR3 is TGTGCCAGCAGCTTTGTTCCGGGGTCGGGAACCGGGGAGCTGTTTTTT. Encoded protein: CASSFVPGSGTGELFF.

The chain has TRBV10-1 and TRBJ1-2, with no clear D. Germline V gene data show CDR1 as WNHNN and CDR2 as SYGVQD (reference sequence). V was clipped by 5 bases and J by 1 base, with 5 bases between them. CDR3 length: 12 residues. CDR3 amino acids: CASSSDNYGYTF. CDR3 in DNA: TGCGCCAGCAGTTCTGATAACTATGGCTACACCTTC.